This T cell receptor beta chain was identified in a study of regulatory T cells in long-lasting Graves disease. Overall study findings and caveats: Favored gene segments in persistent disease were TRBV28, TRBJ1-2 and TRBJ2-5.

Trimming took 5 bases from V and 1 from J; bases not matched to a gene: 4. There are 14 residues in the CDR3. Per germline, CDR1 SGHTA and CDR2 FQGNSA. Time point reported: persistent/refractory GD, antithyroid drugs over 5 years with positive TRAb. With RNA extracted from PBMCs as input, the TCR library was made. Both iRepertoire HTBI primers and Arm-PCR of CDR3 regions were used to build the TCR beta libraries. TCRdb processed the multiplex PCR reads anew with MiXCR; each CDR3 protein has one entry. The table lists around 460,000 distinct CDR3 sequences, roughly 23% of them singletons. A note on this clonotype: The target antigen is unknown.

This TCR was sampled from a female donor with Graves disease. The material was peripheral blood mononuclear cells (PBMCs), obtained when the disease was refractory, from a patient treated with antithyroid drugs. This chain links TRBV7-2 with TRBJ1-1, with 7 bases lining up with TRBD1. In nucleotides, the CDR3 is TGTGCCAGCAGCAGGGGGCTACGGAACACTGAAGCTTTCTTT. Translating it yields CASSRGLRNTEAFF.